The rows below give T cell receptor beta chains drawn from one sample of a study of blood T cell repertoires in COVID-19. Here immunoSEQ multiplex PCR was the method, and the copy in TCRdb shows in-frame clones only, minus some. The table lists around 300,000 clones, about 85% of them singletons, with around 4.1% in the top ten. The sample consisted of peripheral blood. The source of these receptors is a woman in her 50s with active or convalescent COVID-19. The CDR3 runs from the conserved cysteine through the conserved F or W. The D gene is left open where the match is weak. Not every row has a clone size; where given, it reads once, few, many or a size class.

d_gene,v_gene,j_gene,abundance,CDR3nt,CDR3aa
-,TRBV21-1,TRBJ1-3,-,TGTGCCAGCAGCAACCCGACAAGAAACACCATATATTTT,CASSNPTRNTIYF
-,TRBV7-9,TRBJ1-3,-,TGTGCCAGCAGCTTAGGGACAGTCTCTGGAAACACCATATATTTT,CASSLGTVSGNTIYF
-,TRBV28,TRBJ1-6,few,TGTGCCAGCAGCCCCAGCCGGGGTCCCCTCCACTTT,CASSPSRGPLHF
-,TRBV7-9,TRBJ1-1,-,TGTGCCAGCAGCCTTAGGGCGGGAGGATTATTAACTGAAGCTTTCTTT,CASSLRAGGLLTEAFF
-,TRBV15,TRBJ2-1,once,TGTGCCACCAGCAGTGTATGGGGGACAATTGGAAAGGAGCAGTTCTTC,CATSSVWGTIGKEQFF
-,TRBV14,TRBJ2-2,-,TGTGCCAGCAGCCAAGATAGGTGGACGGGGGTCGCCGGGGAGCTGTTTTTT,CASSQDRWTGVAGELFF
-,TRBV20-1,TRBJ2-3,-,TGCAGTGCTAGTCCCCAGGTGTCTAGCGGCACAGATACGCAGTATTTT,CSASPQVSSGTDTQYF
-,TRBV28,TRBJ2-2,-,TGTGCCAGCAGTTTCCGACTGGAGACCCCCGAGGGGGAGCTGTTTTTT,CASSFRLETPEGELFF
TRBD1,TRBV11-1,TRBJ1-1,-,TGTGCCAGCAGATTCGGACAGGAGAACACTGAAGCTTTCTTT,CASRFGQENTEAFF
TRBD1,TRBV14,TRBJ1-1,-,TGTGCCAGCAGCCAAGATGGCTTGGCAGGGGGTTCTGAAGCTTTCTTT,CASSQDGLAGGSEAFF
-,TRBV2,TRBJ2-7,-,TGTGCCAGCGGCAGGGGATCCTACGAGCAGTACTTC,CASGRGSYEQYF
-,TRBV5-6,TRBJ2-4,-,TGTGCCAGCAGCTTGGAGGGGGTTCCCATTCAGTACTTC,CASSLEGVPIQYF
-,TRBV2,TRBJ1-2,-,TGTGCCAGCAGCACGGAGGCGCGCTGGGGCTACACCTTC,CASSTEARWGYTF
TRBD1,TRBV12-3/TRBV12-4,TRBJ1-2,-,TGTGCCAGCCGCCTCGGACAGGGCTATGGCTACACCTTC,CASRLGQGYGYTF
-,TRBV5-1,TRBJ1-2,-,TGCGCCAGCAGCCCCGGGACAAACTATGGCTACACCTTC,CASSPGTNYGYTF
TRBD2,TRBV25-1,TRBJ2-5,-,TGTGCCAGCAGTGCCCCGGGGGGGCCGGTTGAGACCCAGTACTTC,CASSAPGGPVETQYF
-,TRBV5-8,TRBJ1-5,-,TGTGCCAGCAGCCCTTGGGGAGGCAATAGCAATCAGCCCCAGCATTTT,CASSPWGGNSNQPQHF
TRBD1,TRBV3-1/TRBV3-2,TRBJ1-4,-,TGTGCCAGCAGCCAAGATGGGACAGTCAATGAAAAACTGTTTTTT,CASSQDGTVNEKLFF
TRBD2,TRBV13,TRBJ2-3,-,TGTGCCAGCAGCTTCCTAGCGGGAGAGGTGGGCACAGATACGCAGTATTTT,CASSFLAGEVGTDTQYF
TRBD2,TRBV10-3,TRBJ2-1,few,TGTGCCATCCTAGGCGGGAGGTCTGGTGAGCAGTTCTTC,CAILGGRSGEQFF
-,TRBV24-1,TRBJ1-1,-,TGTGCCACCAGTGATTTGACTTCCCGAGGATTAGCTTTCTTT,CATSDLTSRGLAFF